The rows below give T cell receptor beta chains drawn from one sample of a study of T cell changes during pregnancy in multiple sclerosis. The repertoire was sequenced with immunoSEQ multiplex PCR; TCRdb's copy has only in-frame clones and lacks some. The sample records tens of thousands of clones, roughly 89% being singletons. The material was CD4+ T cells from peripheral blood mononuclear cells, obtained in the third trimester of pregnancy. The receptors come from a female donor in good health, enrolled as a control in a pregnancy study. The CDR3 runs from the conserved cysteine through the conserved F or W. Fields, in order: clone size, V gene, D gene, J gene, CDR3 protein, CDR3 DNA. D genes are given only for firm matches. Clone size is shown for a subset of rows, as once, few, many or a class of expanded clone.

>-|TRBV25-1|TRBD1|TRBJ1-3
CASSETQTGLYGNTIYF
TGTGCCAGCAGTGAAACTCAGACAGGGTTATATGGAAACACCATATATTTT
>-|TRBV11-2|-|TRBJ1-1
CASRTLTNTEAFF
TGTGCCAGCCGGACACTTACGAACACTGAAGCTTTCTTT
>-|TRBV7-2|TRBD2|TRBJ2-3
CASSPRVSGGVDTQYF
TGTGCCAGCAGCCCCAGGGTCAGCGGGGGGGTCGATACGCAGTATTTT
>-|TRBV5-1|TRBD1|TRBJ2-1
CASSLGQGWNEQFF
TGCGCCAGCAGCTTGGGACAGGGTTGGAATGAGCAGTTCTTC
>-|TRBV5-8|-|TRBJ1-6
CASSLVPRPINNSPLHF
TGTGCCAGCAGCTTGGTTCCCAGGCCCATTAATAATTCACCCCTCCACTTT
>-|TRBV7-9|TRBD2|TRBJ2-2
CASSPGLVKTGELFF
TGTGCCAGCAGTCCCGGACTAGTTAAAACCGGGGAGCTGTTTTTT
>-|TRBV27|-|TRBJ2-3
CASSFSLLAARTDTQYF
TGTGCCAGCAGTTTCTCTCTACTAGCTGCTCGCACAGATACGCAGTATTTT
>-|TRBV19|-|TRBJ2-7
CASSITRVHEQYF
TGTGCCAGTAGTATCACGAGGGTGCACGAGCAGTACTTC
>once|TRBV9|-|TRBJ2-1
CASSARDSRNEQFF
TGTGCCAGCAGCGCCCGGGACTCCCGGAATGAGCAGTTCTTC
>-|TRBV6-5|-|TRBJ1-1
CASSYVGDTEAFF
TGTGCCAGCAGTTACGTAGGGGACACTGAAGCTTTCTTT
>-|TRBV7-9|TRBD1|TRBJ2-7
CASSPRTGVYEQYF
TGTGCCAGCAGCCCTAGGACAGGGGTCTACGAGCAGTACTTC
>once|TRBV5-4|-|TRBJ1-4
CASSLLGDTTNEKLFF
TGTGCCAGCAGCTTGTTGGGGGACACAACTAATGAAAAACTGTTTTTT
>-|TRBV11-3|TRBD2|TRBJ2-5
CASSSGLAGGVLGAETQYF
TGTGCCAGCAGCTCGGGCCTAGCGGGAGGCGTTCTCGGTGCGGAGACCCAGTACTTC
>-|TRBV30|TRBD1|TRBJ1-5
CAWSARGLTGQPQHF
TGTGCCTGGAGTGCCAGGGGGCTAACCGGGCAGCCCCAGCATTTT
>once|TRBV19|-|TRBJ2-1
CASSIARGRVEQFF
TGTGCCAGTAGTATAGCTCGGGGAAGGGTTGAGCAGTTCTTC
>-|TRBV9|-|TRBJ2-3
CASSVADRNTDTQYF
TGTGCCAGCAGCGTAGCGGACAGAAACACAGATACGCAGTATTTT
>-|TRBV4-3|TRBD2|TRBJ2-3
CASSQSGGTDTQYF
TGCGCCAGCAGCCAAAGCGGGGGAACAGATACGCAGTATTTT
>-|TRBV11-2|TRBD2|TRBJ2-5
CASSLGTSGGETQYF
TGTGCCAGCAGCCTAGGGACTAGCGGAGGGGAGACCCAGTACTTC
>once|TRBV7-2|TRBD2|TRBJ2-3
CASSFMASGTDTQYF
TGTGCCAGCAGCTTTATGGCTAGCGGTACAGATACGCAGTATTTT
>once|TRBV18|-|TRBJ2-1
CASSPGEGQFF
TGTGCCAGCTCACCCGGAGAAGGGCAGTTCTTC
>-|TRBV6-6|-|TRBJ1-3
CASSYSATAGGNTIYF
TGTGCCAGCAGTTACTCGGCTACGGCGGGGGGAAACACCATATATTTT
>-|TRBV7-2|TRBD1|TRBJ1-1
CASSFRGQGAVEAFF
TGTGCCAGCAGCTTCCGGGGACAGGGGGCAGTTGAAGCTTTCTTT
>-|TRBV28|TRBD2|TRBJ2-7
CASSSGRGGTYEQYF
TGTGCCAGCAGTTCCGGCCGGGGGGGTACCTACGAGCAGTACTTC
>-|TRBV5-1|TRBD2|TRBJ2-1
CASRALAGEDNNEQFF
TGCGCCAGCAGAGCACTAGCGGGAGAGGATAACAATGAGCAGTTCTTC
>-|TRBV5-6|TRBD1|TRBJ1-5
CASSRDRGGNQPQHF
TGTGCCAGCAGCCGTGACAGGGGAGGCAATCAGCCCCAGCATTTT
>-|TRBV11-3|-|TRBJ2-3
CASSLQGRDTQYF
TGTGCCAGCAGCCTACAGGGCAGGGATACGCAGTATTTT
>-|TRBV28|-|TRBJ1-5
CASSLGLFNQPQHF
TGTGCCAGCAGTTTAGGACTGTTCAATCAGCCCCAGCATTTT
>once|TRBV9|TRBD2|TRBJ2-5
CASSVVSGGQETQYF
TGTGCCAGCAGCGTAGTTAGCGGGGGGCAAGAGACCCAGTACTTC
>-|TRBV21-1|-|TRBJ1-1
CASSRRGNTEAFF
TGTGCCAGCAGCAGGAGGGGGAACACTGAAGCTTTCTTT
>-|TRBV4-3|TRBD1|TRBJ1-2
CASSQSIQGARGYGYTF
TGCGCCAGCAGCCAGTCGATACAGGGGGCGCGGGGCTATGGCTACACCTTC
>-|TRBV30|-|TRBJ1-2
CAWAPPPYGYTF
TGTGCCTGGGCGCCCCCGCCCTATGGCTACACCTTC
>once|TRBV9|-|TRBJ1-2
CASSVAAQVFDGYTF
TGTGCCAGCAGCGTAGCCGCCCAGGTTTTCGATGGCTACACCTTC
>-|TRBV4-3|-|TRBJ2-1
CASSQVTGGEEQFF
TGCGCCAGCAGCCAAGTAACCGGGGGAGAGGAGCAGTTCTTC
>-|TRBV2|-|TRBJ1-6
CASSETGYRALHF
TGTGCCAGCAGTGAGACGGGGTACAGGGCCCTCCACTTT
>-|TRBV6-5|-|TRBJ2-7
CASRKVAASSYEQYF
TGTGCCAGCAGGAAGGTAGCAGCGAGCTCCTACGAGCAGTACTTC
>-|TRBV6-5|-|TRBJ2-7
CASRSPYEQYF
TGTGCCAGCCGGTCCCCCTACGAGCAGTACTTC
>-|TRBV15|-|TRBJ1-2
CATSRMGGSGYTF
TGTGCCACCAGCAGGATGGGGGGTTCTGGCTACACCTTC
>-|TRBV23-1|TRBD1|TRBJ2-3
CASSLGTGDTDTQYF
TGCGCCAGCAGTCTCGGGACAGGGGACACAGATACGCAGTATTTT
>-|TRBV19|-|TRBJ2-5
CASSIAPGQETQYF
TGTGCCAGTAGTATAGCCCCGGGGCAAGAGACCCAGTACTTC
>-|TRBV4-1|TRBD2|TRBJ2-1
CASSQVAGVYNEQFF
TGCGCCAGCAGCCAAGTTGCGGGGGTCTACAATGAGCAGTTCTTC
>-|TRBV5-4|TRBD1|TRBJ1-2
CASSYTGAYGYTF
TGTGCCAGCAGCTATACAGGGGCCTATGGCTACACCTTC
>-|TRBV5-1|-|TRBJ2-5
CASSAQGGETQYF
TGCGCCAGCAGCGCACAGGGCGGGGAGACCCAGTACTTC
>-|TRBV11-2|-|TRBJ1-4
CASSLVRTGNEKLFF
TGTGCCAGCAGCTTAGTGCGGACGGGGAATGAAAAACTGTTTTTT
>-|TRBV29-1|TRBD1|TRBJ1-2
CSGGQGAYGYTF
TGCAGCGGAGGGCAGGGGGCGTATGGCTACACCTTC
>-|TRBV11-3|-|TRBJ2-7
CASSFGEDDEQYF
TGTGCCAGCAGCTTCGGGGAGGACGACGAGCAGTACTTC
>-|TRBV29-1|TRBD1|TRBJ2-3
CSVAGAGGAGKTADTQYF
TGCAGCGTCGCCGGGGCAGGGGGCGCAGGGAAAACGGCAGATACGCAGTATTTT
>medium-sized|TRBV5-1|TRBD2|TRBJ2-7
CASSVTSGGLGEQYF
TGCGCCAGCAGCGTGACCAGCGGGGGCTTGGGGGAGCAGTACTTC
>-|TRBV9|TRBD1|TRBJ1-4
CASSATGGATNEKLFF
TGTGCCAGCAGCGCCACAGGGGGAGCGACTAATGAAAAACTGTTTTTT